One sample yielded the 11 T cell receptor beta chains listed below, sequenced in a study of T-cell reconstitution after alpha-beta-depleted transplantation in children. Unique molecular identifiers tagged the TCRbeta library. TCRdb recomputed calls from the PCR reads with MiXCR, one row per CDR3 protein. The profile covers tens of thousands of distinct CDR3 sequences, with around 15% appearing a single time and around a fifth taken by the ten largest. Sequencing used PBMCs, mostly from graft donor cells, obtained 180 days after TCRalphabeta/CD19-depleted stem cell transplant. Source of these receptors: a male patient aged 2 to 10 who had a stem cell transplant for acute lymphoblastic leukemia, so the T cells may come from the graft donor.

Many counts were recorded for this clonotype. This sequence joins TRBV27 and TRBJ2-2; D is ambiguous. CDR1 and CDR2 (germline): MNHEY, SMNVEV (reference sequence). The CDR3 length is 12 residues. The V gene lost 3 bases and the J gene lost 7 bases, with 6 bases spanning the gap. CDR3 in amino acids: CASSFVFGELFF. For the CDR3, the DNA is TGTGCCAGCAGTTTTGTTTTCGGGGAGCTGTTTTTT.

Remarks on this clonotype: The junction differs from germline at one of its ends, possibly a read error. The V and J genes are TRBV3-1 and TRBJ2-7; the match to TRBD1 covers 9 bases. The CDR3 runs 15 residues. Germline V gene data show CDR1 as LGHDT and CDR2 as YNNKEL (reference sequence). The CDR3, as DNA: TGTGCCACCAGCCAAGCCGGGACAGGGATCAACGAGCAGTACTTC. Its translation is CATSQAGTGINEQYF.

This clonotype has a handful of counts. The J gene is TRBJ2-3, the V gene TRBV6-4; D gene ambiguous. The CDR3 consists of 12 residues. Germline loops: CDR1 MRHNA, CDR2 SNTAGT. Trimming removed 8 bases at V and 4 bases at J, with 10 bases between. CDR3 in DNA: TGTGCCAGCCCTGATAACTCAGATACGCAGTATTTT. Amino acids: CASPDNSDTQYF.

At least ten counts were recorded for this clonotype. The chain is built from TRBV28 and TRBJ2-7, with D uncertain. Germline lookup yields CDR1 MDHEN and CDR2 SYDVKM. V was clipped by 7 bases and J by 1 base, with 8 bases between them. The CDR3 length is 12 residues. For the CDR3, the DNA is TGTGCCAGCAATTCAGTTTCCTACGAGCAGTACTTC. Translating gives CASNSVSYEQYF.

This clonotype was seen a handful of times. The J gene is TRBJ1-6, the V gene TRBV12-3 or TRBV12-4, with TRBD1 matching over 10 bases. This CDR3 has 14 amino acids. J gave up 9 bases and V 3 bases, and 2 bases lay outside the gene matches. Here the CDR3 DNA reads TGTGCCAGCAGTTTTGGGACAGGGGCTTCACCCCTCCACTTT. Amino acid sequence: CASSFGTGASPLHF.

The chain employs TRBV6-2 or TRBV6-3 and TRBJ2-2, with D perhaps matching TRBD1 or TRBD2 (5 bases each). This CDR3 comprises 16 residues. V was cut by 1 base and J by 7 bases, with 16 bases left in between. Germline values: CDR1 MNHEY, CDR2 SVGEGT. CDR3 DNA: TGTGCCAGCAGTTACTTGGACCCGAGGGGAAGCGGGGAGCTGTTTTTT. Translation: CASSYLDPRGSGELFF.

In this sample, this clonotype turned up a few times. The rearrangement uses TRBV20-1 and TRBJ2-7; D tentatively reads TRBD1 or TRBD2 (5 bases each). The V end lost 0 bases, the J end lost 2 bases, and 14 bases lay between the germline ends. The CDR3 covers 15 residues. Germline-derived CDR1 and CDR2 are DFQATT and SNEGSKA (reference sequence). The CDR3 bases are TGCAGTGCTAGAGACGTTAGCGTGGGGGCCTACGAGCAGTACTTC. Encoded protein: CSARDVSVGAYEQYF.

J is TRBJ2-6 and V is TRBV20-1; perhaps TRBD2 as D (5 bases). This CDR3 has 18 amino acids. Germline-derived CDR1 and CDR2 are DFQATT and SNEGSKA (reference sequence). Trimming took 0 bases from V and 2 from J, leaving 17 bases between them. The CDR3 reads CSARDASEGLPGANVLTF. Written as DNA, the CDR3 is TGCAGTGCTAGAGACGCGAGCGAGGGTTTACCTGGGGCCAACGTCCTGACTTTC.

The V and J genes are TRBV18 and TRBJ2-1; D not certain. Trimming took off 2 bases at V and 4 bases at J, with 12 bases between the two ends. The CDR3 spans 15 residues. Germline values: CDR1 KGHSH, CDR2 LQKENI. The CDR3 region is CASSPGTTLYNEQFF. For the CDR3, the DNA is TGTGCCAGCTCACCAGGTACGACTTTGTACAATGAGCAGTTCTTC.

J is TRBJ2-2 and V is TRBV7-2, with D possibly matching TRBD2 (6 bases). V lost 5 bases and J lost 4, with 14 bases in between. Germline CDR1 SGHTA, CDR2 FQGNSA. The CDR3 covers 15 residues. CDR3 amino acids: CASSNILAATGELFF. The DNA of the CDR3 is TGTGCCAGCAGCAATATACTAGCAGCCACCGGGGAGCTGTTTTTT.

This clonotype came up a few times. The V gene is TRBV10-3, the J gene TRBJ2-3, with TRBD2 as a possible D gene (6 bases). This CDR3 contains 14 residues. The germline V and J ends were trimmed by 7 bases and 1 base, with 12 bases remaining between them. CDR1 ENHRY and CDR2 SYGVKD come from the germline V gene. This chain's CDR3 is CAINQGGGTDTQYF. As DNA, the CDR3 is TGTGCCATCAACCAGGGCGGGGGCACAGATACGCAGTATTTT.